Below, 2 T cell receptor beta chains from the same sample are listed, as sequenced in a study of T cell responses to AZD1222 COVID-19 vaccine. Only in-frame clones appear in the TCRdb table, and some are missing; sequencing was by immunoSEQ multiplex PCR. The sample records about 120,000 clones, 92% being singletons. The sequences come from peripheral blood, collected on day 0 of AZD1222 vaccination. Every receptor here comes from an adult in good health.

This rearrangement joins TRBV7-2 to TRBJ1-1; TRBD1 might be the D (5 bases). The CDR3 extends over 14 amino acids. CDR1 is SGHTA, CDR2 FQGNSA, per germline. Trimming removed 1 base at V and 3 bases at J, with 9 bases between. The CDR3 coding sequence is TGTGCCAGCAGCTTAGTCTCAGGGTACACTGAAGCTTTCTTT. It codes for CASSLVSGYTEAFF.

The rearrangement joins TRBV7-6 to TRBJ2-5; D gene uncertain. The length of the CDR3 is 12 residues. The V gene's germline CDR1 is SGHVS and CDR2 FNYEAQ. Between the trimmed V and J ends, which lost 5 bases and 4 bases, there was a span of 8 bases. CDR3: CASSPLGETQYF. CDR3 bases: TGTGCCAGCAGCCCTTTGGGAGAGACCCAGTACTTC.